The rows below give T cell receptor beta chains drawn from one sample of a study of T cell repertoires in cytomegalovirus infection. TCRdb reanalysed the reads using MiXCR and keeps one entry per CDR3 protein. The sample holds roughly 340,000 distinct CDR3 sequences, roughly 29% seen once. These TCRs are of unknown antigen specificity. The sequenced sample was cultured PBMCs, obtained from culture after CMV antigen stimulation. The receptors derive from a human donor in good health (CMV status not recorded). Some clones in this sample may be carry-over from other donors' samples. Each CDR3 is given with its conserved first and last residue. The D gene is left open where the match is weak. Expanded clones get a size class; other rows say once, few or many, or leave the size out.

D gene	J gene	V gene	clone size	CDR3 DNA	CDR3 protein
.	TRBJ1-2	TRBV6-6	.	TGTGCCAGCAGTTACTCGGGGAAAACTAACTATGGCTACGCCTTC	CASSYSGKTNYGYAF
.	TRBJ2-5	TRBV7-9	many	TGTGCCAGCACCTCGGCCGGCCAGGAGACCCAGTACTTC	CASTSAGQETQYF
.	TRBJ2-3	TRBV10-3	few	TGTGCCATCAGAGAACCAGGGCCAGATACGCAGTATTTT	CAIREPGPDTQYF
TRBD2	TRBJ2-5	TRBV4-1	.	TGTGCCAGCAGCCAAGATAGGAGCGGGAGGGCCCTGAGGGAGACCCAGTACTTC	CASSQDRSGRALRETQYF
TRBD1	TRBJ1-5	TRBV27	few	TGTGCCAGCAGTCCCCGACAGGGGGCTAGGCAGCCCCAGCATTTT	CASSPRQGARQPQHF
.	TRBJ1-5	TRBV5-8	few	TGTGCCAGCAGTCAGCACAATCAGCCCCAGCATTTT	CASSQHNQPQHF
TRBD2	TRBJ2-1	TRBV28	few	TGTGCCAGCAGTTCCGCCTCAGCGGGAGGGCCCTACAATGAGCAGTTCTTC	CASSSASAGGPYNEQFF
.	TRBJ1-3	TRBV5-4	.	TGTGCCAGCAGCGCGGGGCCTGGAAACACCATATATTTT	CASSAGPGNTIYF
.	TRBJ2-7	TRBV7-2	.	TGTGCCAGCAGCTTAGATGGGACGAGCTCCTACGAGCAGTACTTC	CASSLDGTSSYEQYF
TRBD1	TRBJ1-3	TRBV12-5	few	TGTGCTAGTGGTTTGGGCGGACAGGGGGAAAACACCATATATTTT	CASGLGGQGENTIYF
.	TRBJ1-2	TRBV29-1	.	TGCAGCGTTGTCTTGGCAACGGTTGGCTACACCTTC	CSVVLATVGYTF
.	TRBJ1-4	TRBV6-1	many	TGTGCCAGCAGATCCGTCGGGGGTGGAGAAAAACTGTTTTTT	CASRSVGGGEKLFF
TRBD1	TRBJ1-6	TRBV19	few	TGTGCCAGTAGTACCGGGACAGGTCCGGCCAGATATAATTCACCCCTCCACTTT	CASSTGTGPARYNSPLHF
TRBD1	TRBJ1-2	TRBV6-5	.	TGTGCCAGCAGTACTGCGCAGGGGGCAGGAGGCTACACCTTC	CASSTAQGAGGYTF
.	TRBJ1-5	TRBV20-1	many	TGCAGTGCCCTAGCACCTAATCAGCCCCAGCATTTT	CSALAPNQPQHF
.	TRBJ2-1	TRBV11-3	.	TGTGCCAGCAGCTTAGGGCTAGCAGGATGGGGTTATGATGAGCAGTTCTTC	CASSLGLAGWGYDEQFF
.	TRBJ2-1	TRBV7-8	few	TGTGCCAGCAGCGCCACAGGTTGGGGGGACAATGAGCAGTTCTTC	CASSATGWGDNEQFF
.	TRBJ2-5	TRBV12-3/TRBV12-4	many	TGTGCCAGCAGCTTTAGGGAGACCCAGTACTTC	CASSFRETQYF
.	TRBJ1-4	TRBV7-2	many	TGTGCCAGCAGCTCGATACCTACAGGACTACCTGAAAAACTGTTTTTT	CASSSIPTGLPEKLFF
TRBD1	TRBJ1-4	TRBV20-1	.	TGCAGTGCTAGTAAGGGACAGTCCCTTTACGAAAAACTGTTTTTT	CSASKGQSLYEKLFF
TRBD1	TRBJ1-2	TRBV28	.	TGTGCCAGCACCCCCAACGGACAGGTCTATGGCTACACCTTC	CASTPNGQVYGYTF
TRBD2	TRBJ2-7	TRBV7-4	.	TGTGCCAGCAAACCCTGGGGGGGGAACGGCGAGCAGTACTTC	CASKPWGGNGEQYF
.	TRBJ2-7	TRBV7-2	many	TGTGCCAGCAGCTATCTCCCGACGGGGCAGAACTCCTACGAGCAGTACTTC	CASSYLPTGQNSYEQYF
.	TRBJ1-3	TRBV7-8	few	TGTGCCAGCAGCTTAGGGACCTCTGGAAACACCATATATTTT	CASSLGTSGNTIYF
TRBD1	TRBJ2-1	TRBV7-2	.	TGTGCCAGCAGCTTTAGTCGTACAGGGGATGAGCAGTTCTTC	CASSFSRTGDEQFF
.	TRBJ2-6	TRBV6-1	many	TGTGCCAGCAGTCAACAGGGAGCTGGGGCCAACGTCCTGACTTTC	CASSQQGAGANVLTF
.	TRBJ1-6	TRBV7-6	few	TGTGCCAGCAGCTTAGCAGAAGACCAACATTCACCCCTCCACTTT	CASSLAEDQHSPLHF
.	TRBJ2-7	TRBV7-2	.	TGTGCCAGCAGCCCAGGCCGGGACTGGAGCTACGAGCAGTACTTC	CASSPGRDWSYEQYF
.	TRBJ1-3	TRBV7-2	many	TGTGCCAGCAGCCCTTCTTTCAACACCATATATTTT	CASSPSFNTIYF
TRBD1	TRBJ1-5	TRBV19	few	TGTGCCAGTAGCGCAGGGGGGGATCAGCCCCAGCATTTT	CASSAGGDQPQHF
.	TRBJ1-1	TRBV6-6	.	TGTGCCAGCAGTTACGAACCGAGGAACACTGAAGCTTTCTTT	CASSYEPRNTEAFF
TRBD2	TRBJ2-7	TRBV5-1	many	TGCGCCAGCAGCTTGGTCCCTAGCGGGGGCCTAAGCTCCTACGAGCAGTACTTC	CASSLVPSGGLSSYEQYF
.	TRBJ2-2	TRBV7-2	.	TGTGCCAGCAGCTTAGAAAGGGCCGGGGAGCTGTTTTTT	CASSLERAGELFF
TRBD1	TRBJ1-5	TRBV2	many	TGTGCCAGCAGTCTGGACAGGGGGAGCAATCAGCCCCAGCATTTT	CASSLDRGSNQPQHF
TRBD2	TRBJ2-3	TRBV5-6	.	TGTGCCAGCACCCAGGGGAAAGTAGGACTAGCGGGATCTCGAGATACGCAGTATTTT	CASTQGKVGLAGSRDTQYF
.	TRBJ1-1	TRBV7-2	.	TGTGCCAGCAGCTCCCGAATTGGTAATGCTGAAGCTTTCTTT	CASSSRIGNAEAFF
TRBD1	TRBJ2-7	TRBV7-2	.	TGTGCCAGCAGCATCATATGGACAGGGGGGTCCGCCGAGCAGTACTTC	CASSIIWTGGSAEQYF
TRBD2	TRBJ2-1	TRBV10-1	once	TGCGCCAGCAGTGAGTCTTTCCAGCGGGGTTACAATGAGCAGTTCTTC	CASSESFQRGYNEQFF
.	TRBJ2-1	TRBV11-2	.	TGTGCCAGCAGCCGCCGCGGGGAAACCTACAATGAGCAGTTCTTC	CASSRRGETYNEQFF
TRBD1	TRBJ1-2	TRBV5-4	few	TGTGCCAGCAGCGCGGGACAGGACTATGGCTACACCTTC	CASSAGQDYGYTF
.	TRBJ1-4	TRBV7-9	many	TGTGCCAGCAGCTTAGGGACAACCCTGAGCGGTAATGAAAAACTGTTTTTT	CASSLGTTLSGNEKLFF
.	TRBJ1-2	TRBV20-1	few	TGCAGTGCTAGAGTTGGGTCCCCCTATGGCTACACCTTC	CSARVGSPYGYTF
TRBD1	TRBJ1-2	TRBV5-1	few	TGCGCCAGCAGCTTGGAGGGGACAGGGAGTTACTATGGCTACACCTTC	CASSLEGTGSYYGYTF
.	TRBJ1-2	TRBV4-2	.	TGTGCCAGCAGCCAAGGATGGATGAATGGCTACACCTTC	CASSQGWMNGYTF
TRBD2	TRBJ2-5	TRBV20-1	few	TGCAGTGCTAGAGTTTCCGGGGCTAGCGGGGGGGCCGGAGAGACCCAGTACTTC	CSARVSGASGGAGETQYF
.	TRBJ2-7	TRBV27	.	TGTGCCAGCAGTTTTGGCGCGAGATACGAGCAGTACTTC	CASSFGARYEQYF
.	TRBJ1-1	TRBV6-1	.	TGTGCCAGCATTGGCCGGCCGTCTAACACTGAAGCTTTCTTT	CASIGRPSNTEAFF
.	TRBJ2-3	TRBV18	.	TGTGCCAGCTCACCACCGGAGTCGAGAGATACGCAGTATTTT	CASSPPESRDTQYF
.	TRBJ1-3	TRBV7-8	.	TGTGCCAGCAGACCCTGGGGGACCTCTGGAAACACCATATATTTT	CASRPWGTSGNTIYF